This TCR beta chain was identified during a study of shared clonotypes between healthy human individuals. Study observations and caveats: Memory subsets generally showed lower estimated richness than naive subsets.

With respect to this clone: What it binds is unknown.

Division of CD4+ cells produced a CD45RA+ naive subset and a CD45RA-negative memory subset. The germline V gene has CDR1 SGHRS and CDR2 YFSETQ. This CDR3 comprises 18 residues. Trimming at V came to 1 base and at J to 2 bases, leaving 10 bases not matched to a gene. Several immunoSEQ plates received, in even portions, the genomic DNA of each subset. Profiling relied on immunoSEQ multiplex PCR, and the TCRdb table lists in-frame clones only, not all of them. The sample gives approximately 980,000 clones, 60% to 85% of which show up once; about 1.5% is in the top ten. This chain links TRBV5-1 with TRBJ2-2; 8 bases are shared with TRBD2. Sequences were obtained from memory CD4+ T cells sorted from blood. Regarding subset: CD45RA-negative fraction. This receptor was obtained from a man aged 18-30 years in good health. The CDR3 bases are TGCGCCAGCAGCTTGAAAACCGGGACTAGGGCTAACACCGGGGAGCTGTTTTTT. Translating it yields CASSLKTGTRANTGELFF.